This TCR beta chain was sequenced in a study of cytomegalovirus exposure and HLA in healthy donors. Study information: The Caucasian-associated ancestry cluster held around 76% of around 380 genotyped donors. Whole-study findings and limits: V- and J-gene trimming in TCR beta was tied to a missense DCLRE1C variant by an analysis performed later. Available immune exposure information was restricted to CMV serostatus only.

Turning to this clone: As yet, its antigen is unknown.

The germline V gene has CDR1 SGHRS and CDR2 YFSETQ. There are 14 residues in the CDR3. V lost 2 bases and J lost 5, with 12 bases in between. The study ran its PCR with 60 Vbeta and 13 Jbeta primers. The repertoire was sequenced with immunoSEQ multiplex PCR; TCRdb's copy has only in-frame clones and lacks some. Here the sample spans about 100,000 clones, 60% to 75% being singletons. The rearrangement uses TRBV5-1 and TRBJ2-3; D is unresolved. Sequencing used PBMCs. This receptor was identified in a woman between 35 and 50 years old in good health and CMV-seronegative. This CDR3 reads CASSLNYREDTQYF. The CDR3 DNA reads as TGCGCCAGCAGCTTAAATTATAGAGAAGATACGCAGTATTTT.